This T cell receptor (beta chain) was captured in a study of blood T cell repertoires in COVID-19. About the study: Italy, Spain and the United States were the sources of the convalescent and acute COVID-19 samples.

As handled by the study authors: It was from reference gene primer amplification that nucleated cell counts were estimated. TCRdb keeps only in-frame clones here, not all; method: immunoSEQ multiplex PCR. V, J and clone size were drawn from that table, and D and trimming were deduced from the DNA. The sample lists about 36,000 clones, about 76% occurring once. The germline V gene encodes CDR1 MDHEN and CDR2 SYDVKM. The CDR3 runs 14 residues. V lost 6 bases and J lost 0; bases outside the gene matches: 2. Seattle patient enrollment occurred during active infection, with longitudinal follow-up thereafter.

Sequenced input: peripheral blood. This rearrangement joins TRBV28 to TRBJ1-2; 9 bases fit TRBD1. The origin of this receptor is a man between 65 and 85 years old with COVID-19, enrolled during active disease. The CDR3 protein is CASRTGGANYGYTF. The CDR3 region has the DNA TGTGCCAGCAGAACAGGGGGCGCTAACTATGGCTACACCTTC.